One and the same sample provided the 19 T cell receptor beta chains below, sequenced in a study of control samples from healthy donors and cancer patients. Sequencing was performed with immunoSEQ multiplex PCR; in TCRdb, only in-frame clones are kept and a portion is missing. The data show some 200,000 clones, over 80% seen once. The specimen sequenced was blood. The receptors come from a man between 18 and 35 years old in good health.

This chain links TRBV18 with TRBJ1-4; a weak D match, TRBD1 (6 bases). The CDR3 length is 13 residues. From germline, CDR1 is KGHSH and CDR2 LQKENI. V lost 4 bases to trimming and J lost 5 bases, with 8 bases between them. The DNA for the CDR3 is TGTGCCAGCTCACTTGGACAGAATGAAAAACTGTTTTTT. Residues: CASSLGQNEKLFF.

The chain is built from TRBV19 and TRBJ1-5; D is unresolved. Germline V gene sequence: CDR1 LNHDA, CDR2 SQIVND (reference sequence). Deletions cut 0 bases from V and 0 bases from J, with 9 bases between. The CDR3 contains 16 residues. The CDR3 DNA reads TGTGCCAGTAGTATAGACCCCAGGTATAGCAATCAGCCCCAGCATTTT. This gives the protein CASSIDPRYSNQPQHF.

The V gene is TRBV18, the J gene TRBJ1-5; a possible D gene is TRBD1 (5 bases). With 4 bases removed from V and 5 bases from J, the gap between germline ends came to 9 bases. The CDR3 is 13 residues long. Germline V gene lookup returns CDR1 KGHSH and CDR2 LQKENI. The CDR3 sequence: CASSLLQDQPQHF. CDR3 nucleotides: TGTGCCAGCTCACTACTACAGGATCAGCCCCAGCATTTT.

The chain joins TRBV5-8 to TRBJ1-1; D ambiguous. Germline V gene data show CDR1 as SGHTS and CDR2 as YDEGEE. CDR3 length: 15 residues. The V gene lost 0 bases and the J gene lost 1 base, with 10 bases spanning the gap. The chain's CDR3 is CASSLGPSGNTEAFF. The DNA for the CDR3 is TGTGCCAGCAGCTTGGGTCCCTCCGGGAACACTGAAGCTTTCTTT.

The J gene is TRBJ2-7, the V gene TRBV7-9; 9 nucleotides match TRBD1. Germline CDR1 and CDR2: SEHNR and FQNEAQ (reference sequence). This CDR3 has 14 residues. The V and J ends lost 4 bases and 5 bases, in that order; junction bases with no gene match: 6. The CDR3 is CASSYNRDRDEQYF. Written as DNA, the CDR3 is TGTGCCAGCAGCTACAACCGGGACAGGGACGAGCAGTACTTC. Full variable domain (rest looked up from reference TRBV7-9 and TRBJ2-7): DTGVSQNPRHKITKRGQNVTFRCDPISEHNRLYWYRQTLGQGPEFLTYFQNEAQLEKSRLLSDRFSAERPKGSFSTLEIQRTEQGDSAMYLCASSYNRDRDEQYFGPGTRLTVT.

V gene TRBV7-6 combines with J gene TRBJ2-3, with unresolved D. Trimming removed 2 bases at V and 0 bases at J, with 9 bases between. From germline, CDR1 is SGHVS and CDR2 FNYEAQ. The CDR3 totals 15 residues. The CDR3 region has the DNA TGTGCCAGCAGCTTACGAACTACTAGCACAGATACGCAGTATTTT. Protein: CASSLRTTSTDTQYF. The full variable domain, rest sourced from reference TRBV7-6 and TRBJ2-3, is GAGVSQSPRYKVTKRGQDVALRCDPISGHVSLYWYRQALGQGPEFLTYFNYEAQQDKSGLPNDRFSAERPEGSISTLTIQRTEQRDSAMYRCASSLRTTSTDTQYFGPGTRLTVL.

The chain uses TRBV2 and TRBJ2-3; 9 bases line up with TRBD1. The CDR3 length is 14 residues. In germline, CDR1 is SNHLY, CDR2 FYNNEI. After removal of 4 bases from V and 6 bases from J, the junction contained 5 bases not matched to a gene. The CDR3 DNA reads as TGTGCCAGCAGTGTGGGACAGGGCAGGGATACGCAGTATTTT. This sequence encodes CASSVGQGRDTQYF.

The chain links TRBV7-3 to TRBJ2-2; TRBD1 matches at 8 bases. The CDR3 is 17 amino acids. V lost 5 bases and J lost 0; bases outside the gene matches: 8. Germline V gene lookup returns CDR1 SGHTA and CDR2 FQGTGA. Here the CDR3 reads CASSPYRDRTNTGELFF. The DNA of the CDR3 is TGTGCCAGCAGCCCATACCGGGACAGGACGAACACCGGGGAGCTGTTTTTT.

The chain uses TRBV7-2 and TRBJ2-1, with D tentatively TRBD2 (5 bases). Germline assignment: CDR1 SGHTA and CDR2 FQGNSA. CDR3 length: 14 amino acids. Trimming removed 5 bases at V and 6 bases at J, with 14 bases between. The CDR3 DNA reads as TGTGCCAGCAGCCCCCCGGCGGGTCCCAATGAGCAGTTCTTC. It encodes CASSPPAGPNEQFF.

This clone appeared once. The chain has TRBV5-1 and TRBJ2-7, with D unresolved. This CDR3 is 15 amino acids long. Germline loops: CDR1 SGHRS, CDR2 YFSETQ. V lost 0 bases and J 0 bases, leaving 10 bases between the germline ends. The CDR3 loop reads CASSLDGAVSYEQYF. In DNA form, the CDR3 reads TGCGCCAGCAGCTTGGATGGCGCCGTCTCCTACGAGCAGTACTTC.

J is TRBJ1-1 and V is TRBV5-5, with 9 positions matching TRBD1. Trimming took 3 bases from V and 5 from J; bases not matched to a gene: 11. The CDR3 covers 16 residues. Germline assignment: CDR1 SGHKS and CDR2 YYEKEE (reference sequence). CDR3 nucleotides: TGTGCCAGCAGCTCAGCGGCGGACAGGGGATTTACTGAAGCTTTCTTT. This gives the protein CASSSAADRGFTEAFF.

The chain has TRBV4-2 and TRBJ2-3, with D perhaps matching TRBD2 (5 bases). Germline assignment: CDR1 LGHNA and CDR2 YNFKEQ. The CDR3 has 14 residues. Deletions cut 3 bases from V and 5 bases from J, with 12 bases between. The CDR3 loop is CASSQRAGVDTQYF. Written as DNA, the CDR3 is TGTGCCAGCAGCCAGAGGGCTGGTGTAGATACGCAGTATTTT.

This clone was recorded only once. This sequence joins TRBV2 and TRBJ1-4; D perhaps matches TRBD1 (5 bases). The germline gives CDR1 SNHLY, CDR2 FYNNEI. The CDR3 has 15 residues. Trimming pared 7 bases from V and 5 bases from J, leaving 17 bases between. The CDR3 nucleotides read TGTGCCAGCAACGCCATGGGGGTAGTAAATGAAAAACTGTTTTTT. This sequence encodes CASNAMGVVNEKLFF.

This chain joins TRBV2 and TRBJ1-6; no clear D gene. V was cut by 7 bases and J by 8 bases, with 6 bases left in between. The germline V gene has CDR1 SNHLY and CDR2 FYNNEI. The CDR3 sequence is 11 residues long. The DNA for the CDR3 is TGTGCCAGCAAGGCTGATTCACCCCTCCACTTT. Amino acids: CASKADSPLHF.

CDR3 nucleotide sequence: TGCGCCAGCAGCATTCCGGGACAGGGTGACACCGGGGAGCTGTTTTTT. Translated: CASSIPGQGDTGELFF. V usage is TRBV5-1 and J usage is TRBJ2-2; 9 positions agree with TRBD1. CDR1 is SGHRS, CDR2 YFSETQ, per germline. The CDR3 has 16 amino acids. The ends lost 4 bases at V and 3 bases at J; junction bases unmatched: 7.

This chain connects TRBV4-2 to TRBJ2-7; D ambiguous. The germline V gene encodes CDR1 LGHNA and CDR2 YNFKEQ. The CDR3 has 16 amino acids. Trimming shortened V by 3 bases and J by 6 bases, and 21 bases separated the two germline ends. CDR3 residues: CASSHELAWQAIEQYF. The CDR3 DNA reads TGTGCCAGCAGCCACGAGCTGGCATGGCAGGCAATCGAGCAGTACTTC.

The chain joins TRBV24-1 to TRBJ2-3, with unresolved D. V was cut by 10 bases and J by 2 bases, with 9 bases left in between. The germline CDR1 and CDR2 sequences are KGHDR and SFDVKD. The CDR3 totals 12 residues. The CDR3 bases are TGTGCCACTAGTAAAGACACAGATACGCAGTATTTT. It encodes CATSKDTDTQYF.

The V gene is TRBV24-1, the J gene TRBJ2-5, with 11 nucleotides matching TRBD1. V shed 5 bases and J 2 bases; nucleotides not matched to a gene: 12. Germline CDR1 is KGHDR and CDR2 is SFDVKD. CDR3 size: 18 residues. The chain's CDR3 is CATSGGQGAQVHQETQYF. In DNA, the CDR3 is TGTGCCACCAGTGGCGGACAGGGGGCGCAGGTCCATCAAGAGACCCAGTACTTC.

The chain links TRBV5-4 to TRBJ2-5, with D uncertain. CDR3 length: 14 residues. Trimming removed 2 bases from V and 2 bases from J, with 10 bases in between. Germline loops: CDR1 SGHNT, CDR2 YYREEE (reference sequence). The CDR3 protein is CASSFEIEQETQYF. DNA for the CDR3: TGTGCCAGCAGCTTTGAAATAGAACAAGAGACCCAGTACTTC.